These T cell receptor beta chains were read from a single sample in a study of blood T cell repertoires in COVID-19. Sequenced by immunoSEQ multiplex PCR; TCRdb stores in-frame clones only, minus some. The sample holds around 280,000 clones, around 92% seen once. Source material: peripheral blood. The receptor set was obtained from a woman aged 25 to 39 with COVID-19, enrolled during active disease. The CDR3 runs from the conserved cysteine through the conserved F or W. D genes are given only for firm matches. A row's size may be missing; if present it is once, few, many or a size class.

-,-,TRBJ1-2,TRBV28,TGTGCCAGCAGCCCAGGGGCGATTGGTGGCTACACCTTC,CASSPGAIGGYTF
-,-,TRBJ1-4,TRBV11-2,TGTGCCAGCAGCCAGTACGGTCCGGGCAGCGAGGGTGAAAAACTGTTTTTT,CASSQYGPGSEGEKLFF
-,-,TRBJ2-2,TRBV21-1,TGTGCCAGCACCCACACGGGGAGCCCTGTGAACACCGGGGAGCTGTTTTTT,CASTHTGSPVNTGELFF
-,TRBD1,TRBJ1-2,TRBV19,TGTGCCAGTAGTGACAGGGGATATGGCTACACCTTC,CASSDRGYGYTF
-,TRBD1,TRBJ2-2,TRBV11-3,TGTGCCAGCAGCTTAGAAGGGACAGGGGGCACCGGGGAGCTGTTTTTT,CASSLEGTGGTGELFF
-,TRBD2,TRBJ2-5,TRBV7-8,TGTGCCAGCAGCATTAGCGGGGGGTCGGGAGAGACCCAGTACTTC,CASSISGGSGETQYF
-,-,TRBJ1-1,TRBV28,TGTGCCAGCAGCCGGGGACAAAGCGAAGCTTTCTTT,CASSRGQSEAFF
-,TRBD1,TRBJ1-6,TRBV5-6,TGTGCCAGCAGCGGGACAGGGGGCAATTCACCCCTCCACTTT,CASSGTGGNSPLHF
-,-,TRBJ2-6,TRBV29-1,TGCAGCCGGTTTACAGGGCCCCTCTCTGGGGCCAACGTCCTGACTTTC,CSRFTGPLSGANVLTF
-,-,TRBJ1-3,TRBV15,TGTGCCACCAGCAGAGGCTTCGAGGAGGGACCTGGAGGAAACACCATATATTTT,CATSRGFEEGPGGNTIYF
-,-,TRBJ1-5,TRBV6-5,TGTGCCAGCAGTTTTGGGGAGGGCGGTCAGCCCCAGCATTTT,CASSFGEGGQPQHF
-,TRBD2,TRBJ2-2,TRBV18,TGTGCCAGCTCACCCCCTCGCGGGGGGGCCGGGACCGGGGAGCTGTTTTTT,CASSPPRGGAGTGELFF
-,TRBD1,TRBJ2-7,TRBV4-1,TGCGCCAGCAGCCTCGCAGGGGGCGTCAGCTCCTACGAGCAGTACTTC,CASSLAGGVSSYEQYF
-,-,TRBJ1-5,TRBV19,TGTGCCAGTACGCCCACGGGGTATCAGCCCCAGCATTTT,CASTPTGYQPQHF
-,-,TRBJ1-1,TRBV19,TGTGCCAGTACCCTCAGAGGAGGGTCTGAAGCTTTCTTT,CASTLRGGSEAFF
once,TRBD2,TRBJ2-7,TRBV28,TGTGCCAGCAGTTTAAGCGGGGGCCTCTCCTACGAGCAGTACTTC,CASSLSGGLSYEQYF
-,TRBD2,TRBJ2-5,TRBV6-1,TGTGCCAGCAGTGAATGGGGGGGGAGGATAGGAGAGACCCAGTACTTC,CASSEWGGRIGETQYF
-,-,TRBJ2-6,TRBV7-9,TGTGCCAGCAGCTTAGGAGGATCTGGGGCCAACGTCCTGACTTTC,CASSLGGSGANVLTF
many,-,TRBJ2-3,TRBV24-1,TGTGCCACCACCCAGACAGGAAACACAGATACGCAGTATTTT,CATTQTGNTDTQYF
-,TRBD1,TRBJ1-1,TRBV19,TGTGCCAGTAGTACGCCGACAGGGGAAAACACTGAAGCTTTCTTT,CASSTPTGENTEAFF
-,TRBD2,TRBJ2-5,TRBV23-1,TGCGCCAGCAGTTTCAAGGTGTTAGCGGGGGGAACTGAGACCCAGTACTTC,CASSFKVLAGGTETQYF
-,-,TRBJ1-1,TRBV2,TGTGCCAGCACCCCAACTAACACTGAAGCTTTCTTT,CASTPTNTEAFF
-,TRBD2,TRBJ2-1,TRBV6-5,TGTGCCAGCAGAACTAGCGGAGATTACAATGAGCAGTTCTTC,CASRTSGDYNEQFF
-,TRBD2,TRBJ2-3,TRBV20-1,TGCAGTGCTAGTTCTTACGGGACTAGCCGGGGAGATACGCAGTATTTT,CSASSYGTSRGDTQYF
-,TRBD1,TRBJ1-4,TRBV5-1,TGCGCCAGCAGCCCGGGACAGTTGAATGAAAAACTGTTTTTT,CASSPGQLNEKLFF
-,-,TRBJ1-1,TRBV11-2,TGTGCCACCAGAAGAGGGGGGGTTGAAGCTTTCTTT,CATRRGGVEAFF
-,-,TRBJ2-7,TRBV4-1,TGCGCCAGCAGCCAAGAGGAGGAGGGGTACGAGCAGTACTTC,CASSQEEEGYEQYF
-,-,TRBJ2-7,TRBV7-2,TGTGCCAGCAGCTTGTCAGGTGTGAGCTCCTACGAGCAGTACTTC,CASSLSGVSSYEQYF
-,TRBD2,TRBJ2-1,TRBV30,TGTGCCTACCCTCTAGCGGGGGACGTAAATGAGCAGTTCTTC,CAYPLAGDVNEQFF
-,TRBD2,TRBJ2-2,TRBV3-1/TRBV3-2,TGTGCCAGCAGCTTGGGGGGGGACACCGGGGAGCTGTTTTTT,CASSLGGDTGELFF
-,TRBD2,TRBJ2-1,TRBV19,TGTGCCAGTAGTACGGGGACTAGCGGTGTTAATGAGCAGTTCTTC,CASSTGTSGVNEQFF
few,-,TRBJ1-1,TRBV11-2,TGTGCCAGCAGCTCGAACAGGGATGCCCAAGGCGCTTTCTTT,CASSSNRDAQGAFF
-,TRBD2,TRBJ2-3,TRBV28,TGTGCCAGCAGCGGGGGGGCCACAGATACGCAGTATTTT,CASSGGATDTQYF
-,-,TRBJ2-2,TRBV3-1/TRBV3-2,TGTGCCAGCAGCCCCAGATCCCGGGTCAACACCGGGGAGCTGTTTTTT,CASSPRSRVNTGELFF
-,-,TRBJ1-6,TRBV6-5,TGTGCCAGCAGTTACGCCAAGACTAGGAATTCACCCCTCCACTTT,CASSYAKTRNSPLHF
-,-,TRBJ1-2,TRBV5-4,TGTGCCAGCAGCTTGGCCCTAACGAGAAACTATGGCTACACCTTC,CASSLALTRNYGYTF
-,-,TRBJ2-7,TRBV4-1,TGCGCCAGCAGCCAAGATGGCCATCCACCCTACGAGCAGTACTTC,CASSQDGHPPYEQYF
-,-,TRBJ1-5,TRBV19,TGTGCCACGGGGACTATTGACAGTCAGCCCCAGCATTTT,CATGTIDSQPQHF
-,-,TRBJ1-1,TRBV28,TGTGCCAGCAGCCTTCCGAACACTGAAGCTTTCTTT,CASSLPNTEAFF
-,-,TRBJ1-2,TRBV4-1,TGCGCCAGCAGCCAAGAGAGGTGGGTTAACTATGGCTACACCTTC,CASSQERWVNYGYTF
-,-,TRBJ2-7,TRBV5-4,TGTGCCAGCAGCTTGGATGGCAGGGTGGTCTACGAGCAGTACTTC,CASSLDGRVVYEQYF
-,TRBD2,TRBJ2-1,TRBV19,TGTGCCAGTAGTATAGGGACTAGCGGGATCCTAGAGCAGTTCTTC,CASSIGTSGILEQFF
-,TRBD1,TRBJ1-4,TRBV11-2,TGTGCCAGCAGCAAGGGACAGGGGGAAACTAATGAAAAACTGTTTTTT,CASSKGQGETNEKLFF
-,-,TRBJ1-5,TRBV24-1,TGTGCCACCAGTGACCATTCATCCCAGCCCCAGCATTTT,CATSDHSSQPQHF
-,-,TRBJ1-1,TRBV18,TGTGCCAGCTCACGGGCAGGGGCCCCGAACACTGAAGCTTTCTTT,CASSRAGAPNTEAFF
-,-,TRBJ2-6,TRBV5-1,TGCGCCAGCAGCTGGAACTCAGGGACTGGGGCCAACGTCCTGACTTTC,CASSWNSGTGANVLTF
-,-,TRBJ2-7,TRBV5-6,TGTGCCAGCAGCCCACAGGGCGTGTACGAGCAGTACTTC,CASSPQGVYEQYF
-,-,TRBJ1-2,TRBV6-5,TGTGCCAGCAGTTATGGCAGTACCTATGGCTACACCTTC,CASSYGSTYGYTF
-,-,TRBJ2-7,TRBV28,TGTGCCAGCAGTCCCGACAGCCCGGGACTTTTCACCTCCTACGAGCAGTACTTC,CASSPDSPGLFTSYEQYF
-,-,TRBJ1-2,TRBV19,TGTGCCAGTAGTCTAATCGACTCGCTCGATGGCTACACCTTC,CASSLIDSLDGYTF